The source of this T cell receptor beta chain is a study of Graves' ophthalmopathy and Graves' hyperthyroidism. Beta-chain TCR CDR3 regions were amplified from RNA transcripts. HTBI primers primed a first-round RT-PCR, and a second-round multiplex PCR followed. TCRdb re-called the multiplex PCR reads with MiXCR, one entry per CDR3 protein. The table has a few hundred thousand distinct CDR3 sequences, around 20% seen once; the top ten hold roughly 1.6%. Whole-study results and caveats: Most clonotypes expanded in thyroid above 0.001 frequency were present in blood too. Ophthalmopathy was separated from stable hyperthyroidism by a 13-signature model with around 88% sensitivity and around 84% specificity.

The ends lost 7 bases at V and 3 bases at J; junction bases unmatched: 7. Germline V lookup: CDR1 SQVTM, CDR2 ANQGSEA. This CDR3 is 13 amino acids long. Each diagnosis was determined on the basis of clinical symptoms, serum thyroxine, TRAb, thyroid ultrasound and orbital computed tomography. In its sample, this clonotype was seen many times. The target antigen is unknown. J is TRBJ2-5 and V is TRBV29-1; 8 nucleotides align to TRBD1. Material: peripheral blood. This TCR was sampled from a woman aged 18-29 years with Graves' ophthalmopathy. Written as DNA, the CDR3 is TGCAGCGCCCCGAAGACAGGGGAAGAGACCCAGTACTTC. Its translation is CSAPKTGEETQYF. Full variable domain (missing parts from reference TRBV29-1 and TRBJ2-5): SAVISQKPSRDICQRGTSLTIQCQVDSQVTMMFWYRQQPGQSLTLIATANQGSEATYESGFVIDKFPISRPNLTFSTLTVSNMSPEDSSIYLCSAPKTGEETQYFGPGTRLLVL.